This T cell receptor beta chain is from a study of T cells in Graves' hyperthyroidism and ophthalmopathy. Overall study findings and caveats: Model predictions of ophthalmopathy came a median about six months before onset.

V was clipped by 7 bases and J by 4 bases; unmatched bases: 6. The CDR3 consists of 14 residues. Germline V CDR1 and CDR2: SNHLY, FYNNEI. This clonotype was seen many times. The antigen is unknown. Subjects with ophthalmopathy showed a Clinical Activity Score no lower than 3, a NOSPECS grade no lower than 4, and a duration shorter than 3 months. In making diagnoses, clinical symptoms, serum thyroxine and TRAb, thyroid ultrasound and orbital computed tomography were all used. Amplified TCR beta CDR3 regions came from RNA transcripts. During a first-round RT-PCR of the TCR CDR3, the HTBI primer set was used. TCRdb reanalysed the multiplex PCR reads using MiXCR and keeps one entry per CDR3 protein. The repertoire has approximately 430,000 distinct CDR3 sequences, 14% to 15% of them found once; the top ten carry under 15%.

The source material was blood. The chain has TRBV2 and TRBJ1-2, with 10 bases lining up with TRBD1. This clonotype originated in a man aged 18 to 29 with Graves' ophthalmopathy. The DNA for the CDR3 is TGTGCCAGCACCGGACAGGGGGGAATCTATGGCTACACCTTC. This sequence encodes CASTGQGGIYGYTF.